This TCR beta chain was captured by sequencing in a study of cytomegalovirus exposure and HLA in healthy donors. Study results and limitations: Upon later analysis, TCR association rates were observed to vary by HLA locus, being highest for DRB1 and lowest for HLA-C. Segments of the TCR beta V type were, in most cases, productive about 90% or about 30% of the time in an earlier analysis. There were 164 TCR beta chains listed as cytomegalovirus-associated.

This clone was recorded a few times. Its matching antigen is unknown. The PCR had 60 Vbeta and 13 Jbeta primers. Sequenced by immunoSEQ multiplex PCR; TCRdb stores in-frame clones only, minus some. The table has about 82,000 clones, around 10% seen once. The J segment lost 4 bases and the V segment lost 7 bases, leaving 4 bases of the junction unmatched. Germline V gene data show CDR1 as MNHNS and CDR2 as SASEGT. The CDR3 contains 14 residues. Sequencing input: PBMCs. This sequence joins TRBV6-1 and TRBJ2-1, with 10 bases identical to TRBD2. The TCR was taken from a man aged 60 to 69 in good health and CMV-seropositive. DNA for the CDR3: TGTGCCAGCACTCCGGGACTAGCGTACAATGAGCAGTTCTTC. It encodes CASTPGLAYNEQFF.